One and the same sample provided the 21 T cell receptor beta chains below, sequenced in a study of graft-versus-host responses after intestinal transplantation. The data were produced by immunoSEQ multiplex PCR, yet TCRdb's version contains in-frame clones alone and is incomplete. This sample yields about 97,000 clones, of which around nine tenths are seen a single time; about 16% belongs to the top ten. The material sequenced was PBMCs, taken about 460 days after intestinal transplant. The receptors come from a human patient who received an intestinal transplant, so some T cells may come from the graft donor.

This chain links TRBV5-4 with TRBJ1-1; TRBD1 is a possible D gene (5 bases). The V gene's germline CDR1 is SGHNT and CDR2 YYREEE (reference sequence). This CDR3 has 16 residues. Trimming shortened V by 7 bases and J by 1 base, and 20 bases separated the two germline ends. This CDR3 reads CASECRGEGENTEAFF. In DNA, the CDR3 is TGTGCCAGCGAATGTCGGGGGGAGGGAGAGAACACTGAAGCTTTCTTT.

CDR3 residues: CASSLMRVITGELFF. Here the CDR3 DNA reads TGTGCCAGCAGCTTAATGAGGGTGATCACCGGGGAGCTGTTTTTT. J is TRBJ2-2 and V is TRBV7-8, with D tentatively TRBD2 (5 bases). From germline, CDR1 is SGHVS and CDR2 FQNEAQ. This CDR3 spans 15 amino acids. The germline V and J ends were trimmed by 2 bases and 4 bases, with 11 bases remaining between them. Combining the CDR3 with reference TRBV7-8 and TRBJ2-2 gives the whole variable domain GAGVSQSPRYKVAKRGQDVALRCDPISGHVSLFWYQQALGQGPEFLTYFQNEAQLDKSGLPSDRFFAERPEGSVSTLKIQRTQQEDSAVYLCASSLMRVITGELFFGEGSRLTVL.

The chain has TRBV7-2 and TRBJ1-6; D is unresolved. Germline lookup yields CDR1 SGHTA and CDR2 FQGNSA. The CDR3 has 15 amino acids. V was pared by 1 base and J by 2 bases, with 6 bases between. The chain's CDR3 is CASSLEHAYNSPLHF. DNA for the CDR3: TGTGCCAGCAGCTTAGAACACGCCTATAATTCACCCCTCCACTTT.

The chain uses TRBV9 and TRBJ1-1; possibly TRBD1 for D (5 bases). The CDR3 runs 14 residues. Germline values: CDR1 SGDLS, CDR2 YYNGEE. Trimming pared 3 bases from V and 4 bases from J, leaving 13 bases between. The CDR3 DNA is TGTGCCAGCAGCGACGGGGGGATCGGCACTGAAGCTTTCTTT. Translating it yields CASSDGGIGTEAFF.

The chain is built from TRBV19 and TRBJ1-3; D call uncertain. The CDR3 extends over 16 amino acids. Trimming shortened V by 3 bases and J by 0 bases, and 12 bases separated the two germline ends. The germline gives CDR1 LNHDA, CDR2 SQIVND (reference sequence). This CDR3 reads CASSMFGPNSGNTIYF. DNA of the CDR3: TGTGCCAGTAGTATGTTCGGCCCGAACTCTGGAAACACCATATATTTT.

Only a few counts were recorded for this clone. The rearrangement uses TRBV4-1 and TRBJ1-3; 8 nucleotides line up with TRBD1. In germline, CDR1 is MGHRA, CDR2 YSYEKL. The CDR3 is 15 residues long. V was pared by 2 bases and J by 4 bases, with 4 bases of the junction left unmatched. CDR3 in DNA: TGCGCCAGCAGCCAACGGACAGGGTGGGGAAACACCATATATTTT. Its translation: CASSQRTGWGNTIYF.

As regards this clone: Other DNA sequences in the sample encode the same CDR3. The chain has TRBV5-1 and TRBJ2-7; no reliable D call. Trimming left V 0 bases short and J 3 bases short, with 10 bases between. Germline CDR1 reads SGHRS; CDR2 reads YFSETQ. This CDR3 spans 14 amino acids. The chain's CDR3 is CASSLAAVDYEQYF. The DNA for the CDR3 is TGCGCCAGCAGCTTGGCTGCGGTGGACTACGAGCAGTACTTC.

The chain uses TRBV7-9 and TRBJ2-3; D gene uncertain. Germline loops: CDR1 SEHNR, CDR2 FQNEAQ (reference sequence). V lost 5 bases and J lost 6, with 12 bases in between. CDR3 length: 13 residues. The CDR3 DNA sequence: TGTGCCAGCAGCCCAGTACTTCTTGATACGCAGTATTTT. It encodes CASSPVLLDTQYF.

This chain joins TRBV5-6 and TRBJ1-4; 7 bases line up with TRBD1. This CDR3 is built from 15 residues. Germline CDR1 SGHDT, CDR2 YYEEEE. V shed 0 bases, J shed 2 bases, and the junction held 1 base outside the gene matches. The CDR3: CASSLVRGTNEKLFF. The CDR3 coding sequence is TGTGCCAGCAGCTTGGTCAGGGGGACTAATGAAAAACTGTTTTTT.

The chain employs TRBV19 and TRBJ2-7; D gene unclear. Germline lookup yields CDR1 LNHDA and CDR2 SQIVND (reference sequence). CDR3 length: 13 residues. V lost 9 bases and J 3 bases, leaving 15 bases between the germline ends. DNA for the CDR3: TGTGCCAGCAGCCTCAGACTCGACTACGAGCAGTACTTC. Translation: CASSLRLDYEQYF.

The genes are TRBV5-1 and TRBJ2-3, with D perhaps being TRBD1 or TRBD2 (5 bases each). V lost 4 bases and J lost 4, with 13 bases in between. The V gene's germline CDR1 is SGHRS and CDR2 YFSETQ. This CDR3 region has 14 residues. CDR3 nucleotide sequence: TGCGCCAGCAGCAACCCGGGACGCCCAGATACGCAGTATTTT. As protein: CASSNPGRPDTQYF.

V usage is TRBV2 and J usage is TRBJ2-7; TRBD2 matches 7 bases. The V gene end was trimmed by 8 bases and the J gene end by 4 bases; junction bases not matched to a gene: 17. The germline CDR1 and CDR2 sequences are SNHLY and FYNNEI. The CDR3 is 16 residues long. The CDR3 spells CASGRPRGGRVYEQYF. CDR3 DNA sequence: TGTGCCAGCGGGCGCCCTCGCGGGGGACGGGTTTACGAGCAGTACTTC.

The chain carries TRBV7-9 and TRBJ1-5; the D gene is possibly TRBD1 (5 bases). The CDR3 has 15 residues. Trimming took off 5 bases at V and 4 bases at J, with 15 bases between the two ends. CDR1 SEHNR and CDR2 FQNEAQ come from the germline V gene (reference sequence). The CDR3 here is CASSDTGTKNQPQHF. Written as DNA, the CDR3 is TGTGCCAGCAGCGACACCGGGACCAAGAATCAGCCCCAGCATTTT.

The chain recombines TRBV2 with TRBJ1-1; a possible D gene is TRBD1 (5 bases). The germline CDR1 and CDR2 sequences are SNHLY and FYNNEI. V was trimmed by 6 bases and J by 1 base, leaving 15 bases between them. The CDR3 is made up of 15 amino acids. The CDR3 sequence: CASSRDGLWNTEAFF. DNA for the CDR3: TGTGCCAGCAGCCGGGACGGACTTTGGAACACTGAAGCTTTCTTT.

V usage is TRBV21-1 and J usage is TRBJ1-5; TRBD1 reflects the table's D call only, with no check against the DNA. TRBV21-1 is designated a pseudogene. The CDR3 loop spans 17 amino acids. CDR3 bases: TGTGCCAGCAGCAAATTTGGCAGGGGGGAAAGCAATCAGCCCCAGCATTTT. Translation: CASSKFGRGESNQPQHF.

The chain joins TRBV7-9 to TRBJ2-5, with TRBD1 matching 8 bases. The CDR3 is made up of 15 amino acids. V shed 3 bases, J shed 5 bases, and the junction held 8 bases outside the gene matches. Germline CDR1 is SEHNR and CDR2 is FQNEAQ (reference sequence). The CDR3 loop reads CASSFVAGGRETQYF. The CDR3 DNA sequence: TGTGCCAGCAGCTTTGTGGCAGGGGGCAGGGAGACCCAGTACTTC. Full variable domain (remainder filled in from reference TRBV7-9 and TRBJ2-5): DTGVSQNPRHKITKRGQNVTFRCDPISEHNRLYWYRQTLGQGPEFLTYFQNEAQLEKSRLLSDRFSAERPKGSFSTLEIQRTEQGDSAMYLCASSFVAGGRETQYFGPGTRLLVL.

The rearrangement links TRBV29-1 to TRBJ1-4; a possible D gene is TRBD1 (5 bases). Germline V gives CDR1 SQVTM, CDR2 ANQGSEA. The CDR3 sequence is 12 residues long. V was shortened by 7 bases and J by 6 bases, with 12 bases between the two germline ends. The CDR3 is CSAAGGDEKLFF. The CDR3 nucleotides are TGCAGCGCCGCGGGGGGTGATGAAAAACTGTTTTTT.

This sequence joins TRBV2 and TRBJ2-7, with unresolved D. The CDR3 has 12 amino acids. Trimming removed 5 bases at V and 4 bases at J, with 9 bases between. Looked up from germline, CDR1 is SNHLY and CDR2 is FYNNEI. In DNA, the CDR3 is TGTGCCAGCAGTTCCGACGGTTACGAGCAGTACTTC. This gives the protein CASSSDGYEQYF.

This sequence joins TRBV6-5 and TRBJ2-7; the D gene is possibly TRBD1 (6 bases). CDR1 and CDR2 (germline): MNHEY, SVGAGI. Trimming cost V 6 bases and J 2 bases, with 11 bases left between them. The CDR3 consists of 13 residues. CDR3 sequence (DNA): TGTGCCAGCAGCCCGACAGGACCCTACGAGCAGTACTTC. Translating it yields CASSPTGPYEQYF.

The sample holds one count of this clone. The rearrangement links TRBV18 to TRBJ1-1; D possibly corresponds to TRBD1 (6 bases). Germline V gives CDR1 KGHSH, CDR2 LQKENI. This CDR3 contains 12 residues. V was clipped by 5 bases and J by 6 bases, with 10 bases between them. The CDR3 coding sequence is TGTGCCAGCTCAAGGGGGGAAGCTGAAGCTTTCTTT. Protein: CASSRGEAEAFF.

As DNA, the CDR3 is TGCGCCAGCAGCCGGGGACCCCCCTTAGCGGGGGTCACCGGGGAGCTGTTTTTT. Amino acids: CASSRGPPLAGVTGELFF. The chain uses TRBV4-1 and TRBJ2-2; 9 bases map to TRBD2. The CDR3 contains 18 residues. Germline V gene data show CDR1 as MGHRA and CDR2 as YSYEKL. V trimming: 4 bases; J trimming: 4 bases; junction bases outside the gene matches: 13.